This is a list of T cell receptor beta chains from one sample in a study of beta chain features in type 1 diabetes. The protocol was immunoSEQ multiplex PCR, while the TCRdb copy is restricted to in-frame clones and leaves out a portion. The sample lists 120,000 to 150,000 clones, about 13% occurring once. The sequencing sample was made of central memory CD4+ T cells from blood. All receptors come from a man younger than 35 with type 1 diabetes. Each CDR3 is given with its conserved first and last residue. A D gene is named only where the DNA matches it firmly. Rows give clone size only sometimes, using once, few, many, or a class for an expanded clone.

clone_size	d_call	v_call	j_call	cdr3_nt	cdr3_aa
-	-	TRBV9	TRBJ2-7	TGTGCCAGCAGCGGTGGGGAGTGGTATTACGAGCAGTACTTC	CASSGGEWYYEQYF
-	-	TRBV6-6	TRBJ1-1	TGTGCCAGCAGTTCTACTAACCGGGACACTGAAGCTTTCTTT	CASSSTNRDTEAFF
few	-	TRBV7-9	TRBJ2-1	TGTGCCAGTCAGCGCGGGGGCCTATCCTACAATGAGCAGTTCTTC	CASQRGGLSYNEQFF
-	-	TRBV11-2	TRBJ2-3	TGTGCCAGCAGCTTAGATATCGTTCTAGGGTACACAGATACGCAGTATTTT	CASSLDIVLGYTDTQYF
few	-	TRBV4-1	TRBJ1-5	TGCGCCAGCAGCCAAGATCAGGTAAATCAGCCCCAGCATTTT	CASSQDQVNQPQHF
few	TRBD1	TRBV5-1	TRBJ2-1	TGCGCCAGCAGTTCCGACAGGGCCCAGTTCTTC	CASSSDRAQFF
few	-	TRBV7-9	TRBJ2-6	TGTGCCAGCAGCGCGGGACAGAGCTCTGGGGCCAACGTCCTGACTTTC	CASSAGQSSGANVLTF
few	-	TRBV6-5	TRBJ2-1	TGTGCCAGCATTCCCCCAGAGGGGCTTAGGAATGAGCAGTTCTTC	CASIPPEGLRNEQFF
few	TRBD1	TRBV2	TRBJ2-7	TGTGCCAGCAGCGACAGGGGTTACGAGCAGTACTTC	CASSDRGYEQYF
-	-	TRBV2	TRBJ2-2	TGTGCCAGCAGCCACCCCGGCGCAGGGGTAAACACCGGGGAGCTGTTTTTT	CASSHPGAGVNTGELFF
-	-	TRBV5-1	TRBJ2-1	TGCGCCAGCAGCCTGGACGGGAGCTCCTACAATGAGCAGTTCTTC	CASSLDGSSYNEQFF
few	-	TRBV5-1	TRBJ1-1	TGCGCCAGTACACTAGGGGCCACTACTGAAGCTTTCTTT	CASTLGATTEAFF
few	-	TRBV28	TRBJ1-2	TGTGCCAGCAGTCTCCCACAGGCGAATAACTATGGCTACACCTTC	CASSLPQANNYGYTF
few	-	TRBV6-1	TRBJ1-1	TGTGCCAGCAGTGAACGTGGGAACACTGAAGCTTTCTTT	CASSERGNTEAFF
-	TRBD2	TRBV7-6	TRBJ2-1	TGTGCCAGCAGCTCCCACCAATCCGGCGGGGGGCCTTCCTACAATGAGCAGTTCTTC	CASSSHQSGGGPSYNEQFF